This TCR beta chain was sequenced during a study of CD8 T cells in Susac syndrome. V lost 1 base and J lost 5, with 8 bases in between. CDR1 is LGHDT and CDR2 is YNNKEL in the germline V gene (reference sequence). The CDR3 is made up of 13 amino acids. CD8+ and CD4+ T cells from blood underwent TCR beta sequencing. With random hexamers, reverse transcription was performed on roughly 0.45 to 1 ug of RNA. TCRdb reprocessed the immunoSEQ multiplex PCR reads via MiXCR and lists one record per CDR3 protein. The top ten clones hold 0.13% to 0.15% of a sample with 150,000 to 200,000 distinct CDR3 sequences, around 94% of them seen once.

Sequenced input: CD4+ T cells from PBMCs. The TCR originated in a human donor in good health. This chain connects TRBV3-1 to TRBJ2-5; possible D gene TRBD2, 5 bases. The CDR3 DNA follows: TGTGCCAGCAGCCAAGTAACGGGGGAGACCCAGTACTTC. It encodes CASSQVTGETQYF.